This TCR beta chain came from a study of blood T cell repertoires in COVID-19. Study context: T cells, B-cell-depleted T cells, or PBMCs provided the cDNA or gDNA that served as material.

V was pared by 3 bases and J by 3 bases, with 4 bases between. Looked up from germline, CDR1 is SGDLS and CDR2 is YYNGEE. The CDR3 is 12 amino acids. Repertoires were generated with immunoSEQ multiplex PCR, while TCRdb's copy carries only in-frame clones and drops some. The data show about 290,000 clones, with around nine tenths seen just once and roughly 4.8% held by the top ten. The source material was peripheral blood. The chain employs TRBV9 and TRBJ2-1, with D hard to call. The receptor was derived from a man in his forties with acute or convalescent COVID-19. The CDR3 DNA is TGTGCCAGCAGCGCACACTACAATGAGCAGTTCTTC. Translation gives CASSAHYNEQFF.